These T cell receptor beta chains were read from a single sample in a study of regulatory T cells in long-lasting Graves disease. TCRdb reanalysed the multiplex PCR reads using MiXCR and keeps one entry per CDR3 protein. This table has roughly 560,000 distinct CDR3 sequences, roughly 16% appearing once. The sample was also reused in another study, on T cells in Graves' hyperthyroidism and ophthalmopathy.

Material: peripheral blood mononuclear cells (PBMCs), obtained at new diagnosis, from a patient treated with antithyroid drugs. The receptors originated from a woman aged 40-60 years with Graves disease. The CDR3 runs from the conserved cysteine through the conserved F or W. The order of the fields is CDR3 protein, V gene.

CDR3aa: CSATSTSGVSYNEQFF
v_gene: TRBV20-1

CDR3aa: CASSEGNGGRTGEQFF
v_gene: TRBV6-1

CDR3aa: CASSLVFSETPLHF
v_gene: TRBV7-2

CDR3aa: CASSQDPPRGTGSGETQYF
v_gene: TRBV4-1

CDR3aa: CASSRGEGREQYF
v_gene: TRBV3-1

CDR3aa: CASGPSDARLAFF
v_gene: TRBV12-5

CDR3aa: CASSLVRGAYNEQFF
v_gene: TRBV7-9

CDR3aa: CASAPTSGETQYF
v_gene: TRBV6-1

CDR3aa: CASSLDSLGRAEAFF
v_gene: TRBV7-9

CDR3aa: CASSLVRSSGNTIYF
v_gene: TRBV11-2

CDR3aa: CASSSSTAPNYGYTF
v_gene: TRBV3-1

CDR3aa: CSASIGAISGGETQYF
v_gene: TRBV20-1

CDR3aa: CASSFVIRYFGTGSDTEAFF
v_gene: TRBV12-3/TRBV12-4

CDR3aa: CASMDRDVGNQPQHF
v_gene: TRBV2

CDR3aa: CASSAPGLQYNEQFF
v_gene: TRBV6-1

CDR3aa: CAWSVLFGANVLTF
v_gene: TRBV30

CDR3aa: CASSESPSGGFEQFF
v_gene: TRBV6-1

CDR3aa: CASTRTGIEETQYF
v_gene: TRBV5-1

CDR3aa: CATGRGGNSDTQYF
v_gene: TRBV4-1

CDR3aa: CAIWTGTGNGYTF
v_gene: TRBV10-3

CDR3aa: CASSLDPHRDKSSGANVLTF
v_gene: TRBV7-2

CDR3aa: CVSMGGRGASTGELFF
v_gene: TRBV12-3/TRBV12-4

CDR3aa: CASSQVDGGEQFF
v_gene: TRBV3-1

CDR3aa: CASRSTGTNTGELFF
v_gene: TRBV7-9

CDR3aa: CASSLTGASYEQYF
v_gene: TRBV7-9

CDR3aa: CATSDPGGSYNEQFF
v_gene: TRBV24-1

CDR3aa: CASTLAQVGSQPQHF
v_gene: TRBV2

CDR3aa: CASSFNRGLLNEQFF
v_gene: TRBV28

CDR3aa: CASSLMQGSYNEQFF
v_gene: TRBV5-1

CDR3aa: CASTTPAVGTQYF
v_gene: TRBV6-1

CDR3aa: CASSSTGTGEGAGYTF
v_gene: TRBV12-3/TRBV12-4

CDR3aa: CASSSGQGQGGYTF
v_gene: TRBV7-6

CDR3aa: CASSPGTDYFNEKLFF
v_gene: TRBV11-1

CDR3aa: CASSLALRTSGGLDTQYF
v_gene: TRBV7-9

CDR3aa: CASSESGGEAFF
v_gene: TRBV2

CDR3aa: CASSLRQGADTEAFF
v_gene: TRBV18

CDR3aa: CASSYSRLSGKTQYF
v_gene: TRBV2

CDR3aa: CASSAPLGGALNTEAFF
v_gene: TRBV6-2/TRBV6-3

CDR3aa: CASSLSLRSETQYF
v_gene: TRBV7-9

CDR3aa: CASSLAPVQETQYF
v_gene: TRBV12-3/TRBV12-4

CDR3aa: CASSMQETQYF
v_gene: TRBV5-1

CDR3aa: CASRDRDGQETQYF
v_gene: TRBV6-1

CDR3aa: CASSKTGVLLYGYTF
v_gene: TRBV6-1

CDR3aa: CASGPLRGGGNQPQHF
v_gene: TRBV12-5

CDR3aa: CSVRMGGAEAFF
v_gene: TRBV20-1

CDR3aa: CASSEAPAGANVLTF
v_gene: TRBV6-1

CDR3aa: CSVGTSGWETQYF
v_gene: TRBV29-1

CDR3aa: CASSLTPGGTYEQYF
v_gene: TRBV27

CDR3aa: CASSLRHLGNEQFF
v_gene: TRBV12-3/TRBV12-4